The next 25 T cell receptor beta chains were all read from a single sample in a study of T cell responses to AZD1222 COVID-19 vaccine. Assay: immunoSEQ multiplex PCR; the TCRdb copy retains only in-frame clones and omits some. The table includes 150,000 to 200,000 clones, approximately 86% detected once. This specimen consisted of peripheral blood, obtained 28 days after the second AZD1222 dose. The receptors derive from an adult who received the AZD1222 COVID-19 vaccine.

V usage is TRBV12-3 or TRBV12-4 and J usage is TRBJ1-1; the D is unclear. V was trimmed by 0 bases and J by 5 bases, leaving 7 bases between them. CDR3 length equals 13 residues. The CDR3 region has the DNA TGTGCCAGCAGTTTAGCTTGGGGAACTGAAGCTTTCTTT. Translating it yields CASSLAWGTEAFF.

The rearrangement joins TRBV5-1 to TRBJ2-3, with D possibly matching TRBD1 (6 bases). Germline assignment: CDR1 SGHRS and CDR2 YFSETQ. With 3 bases removed from V and 0 bases from J, the gap between germline ends came to 17 bases. The length of the CDR3 is 17 residues. The CDR3 DNA reads TGCGCCAGCAGCTGGGTGGACAGTTTTACTAGCACAGATACGCAGTATTTT. The encoded protein is CASSWVDSFTSTDTQYF.

This chain uses TRBV12-3 or TRBV12-4 with TRBJ2-5, with D unresolved. V gave up 6 bases and J gave up 1 base, with 9 bases separating them. The CDR3 length is 13 residues. The CDR3 region has the DNA TGTGCCAGCAGCAGACGGACCCAAGAGACCCAGTACTTC. It specifies CASSRRTQETQYF.

This chain links TRBV21-1 with TRBJ2-1. TRBV21-1 represents a pseudogene. This CDR3 is 15 amino acids long. Here the CDR3 DNA reads TGTGCCAGCAGCAAAGTGGGTGGAGGGGGGAGTGAGCAGTTCTTC. This codes for CASSKVGGGGSEQFF.

A remark on this clone: The identical CDR3 is also encoded by other nucleotide sequences in the sample. The rearrangement joins TRBV9 to TRBJ2-5, with D tentatively TRBD1 or TRBD2 (5 bases each). The CDR3 loop spans 15 amino acids. Trimming left V 1 base short and J 2 bases short, with 12 bases between. CDR1 is SGDLS, CDR2 YYNGEE, per germline. The CDR3 spells CASSVSGTLQETQYF. The DNA for the CDR3 is TGTGCCAGCAGCGTATCCGGGACGCTACAAGAGACCCAGTACTTC.

The chain joins TRBV19 to TRBJ2-7, with 9 positions matching TRBD2. Trimming removed 4 bases from V and 0 bases from J; junction bases left unmatched: 13. The CDR3 consists of 18 residues. From germline, CDR1 is LNHDA and CDR2 SQIVND (reference sequence). The CDR3 region is CASSRLAGTAGSSYEQYF. CDR3 bases: TGTGCCAGTAGTAGGCTAGCGGGGACCGCCGGGAGCTCCTACGAGCAGTACTTC.

Only a few counts were recorded for this clone. The chain combines TRBV5-5 with TRBJ2-7, with TRBD1 identical over 9 bases. The CDR3 extends over 15 amino acids. After removal of 0 bases from V and 3 bases from J, the junction contained 4 bases not matched to a gene. Germline V gene lookup returns CDR1 SGHKS and CDR2 YYEKEE (reference sequence). The CDR3: CASSLAPDRGYEQYF. CDR3 nucleotide sequence: TGTGCCAGCAGCTTGGCCCCGGACAGGGGCTACGAGCAGTACTTC.

This chain joins TRBV2 and TRBJ1-6, with TRBD1 identical over 9 bases. The CDR3 totals 16 residues. The V gene's germline CDR1 is SNHLY and CDR2 FYNNEI. The junction had 10 bases not matched to a gene; V was cut back by 6 bases and J by 7 bases. The CDR3 reads CASRLRQGELNSPLHF. Here the CDR3 DNA reads TGTGCCAGCAGGCTCAGACAGGGGGAATTGAATTCACCCCTCCACTTT.

V is TRBV5-1 and J is TRBJ2-7; D gene uncertain. The CDR3 runs 14 residues. Germline assignment: CDR1 SGHRS and CDR2 YFSETQ. V was clipped by 1 base and J by 0 bases, with 8 bases between them. CDR3 in amino acids: CASSLLWSSYEQYF. Here the CDR3 DNA reads TGCGCCAGCAGCTTGCTCTGGAGCTCCTACGAGCAGTACTTC.

The V gene is TRBV6-5, the J gene TRBJ2-7; 10 nucleotides line up with TRBD1. Losses at the gene ends were 4 bases for V and 4 bases for J; bases not matched to a gene: 4. CDR1 is MNHEY, CDR2 SVGAGI, per germline. The CDR3 contains 14 residues. CDR3 nucleotides: TGTGCCAGCAGTTCCCCGGGACAGGGGTACGAGCAGTACTTC. Translating gives CASSSPGQGYEQYF.

To note about this clone: Since a much larger clone is just one base distant, this may be a read error. This rearrangement joins TRBV6-5 to TRBJ1-2; no definite D call. V was cut by 0 bases and J by 8 bases, with 7 bases left in between. The CDR3 runs to 12 residues. From germline, CDR1 is MNHEY and CDR2 SVGAGI. CDR3 nucleotide sequence: TGTGCCAGCAGTTACTCGGGGTACGGCTACACCTTC. This gives the protein CASSYSGYGYTF.

The chain recombines TRBV6-6 with TRBJ1-1; the D is unclear. Germline CDR1 and CDR2: MNHNY and SVGAGI (reference sequence). The CDR3 loop spans 16 amino acids. Between the trimmed V and J ends, which lost 4 bases and 0 bases, there was a span of 15 bases. The CDR3 spells CASSSPMGALNTEAFF. CDR3 coding DNA: TGTGCCAGCAGTTCCCCTATGGGAGCCTTGAACACTGAAGCTTTCTTT.

The chain uses TRBV18 and TRBJ2-7; 8 bases line up with TRBD2. The CDR3 totals 15 residues. Germline V lookup: CDR1 KGHSH, CDR2 LQKENI. After removal of 2 bases from V and 4 bases from J, the junction contained 7 bases not matched to a gene. For the CDR3, the DNA is TGTGCCAGCTCACCAAGAGGCGGGGGGCCTTACGAGCAGTACTTC. Protein: CASSPRGGGPYEQYF.

This clone was seen just once. The gene calls are TRBV7-2 and TRBJ1-3; D is perhaps TRBD1 (6 bases). The germline V gene encodes CDR1 SGHTA and CDR2 FQGNSA. V dropped 1 base and J dropped 4 bases, with 17 bases sitting between them. The CDR3 is 17 residues long. The CDR3 region has the DNA TGTGCCAGCAGCTTAGTAGGGGGGCTGTCTGGCGGAAACACCATATATTTT. Translated: CASSLVGGLSGGNTIYF.

V usage is TRBV4-3 and J usage is TRBJ2-2; D possibly corresponds to TRBD2 (6 bases). Germline V gene sequence: CDR1 LGHNA, CDR2 YSLEER. The CDR3 spans 13 residues. Trimming pared 1 base from V and 7 bases from J, leaving 7 bases between. The DNA for the CDR3 is TGCGCCAGCAGCCAAGCGGGGGTCGGGGAGCTGTTTTTT. Translated: CASSQAGVGELFF.

The V gene is TRBV7-2, the J gene TRBJ1-5, with D unresolved. V was trimmed by 1 base and J by 5 bases, leaving 3 bases between them. Germline V gene lookup returns CDR1 SGHTA and CDR2 FQGNSA. There are 12 residues in the CDR3. CDR3 in amino acids: CASSLVDQPQHF. The CDR3 nucleotides are TGTGCCAGCAGCTTAGTAGATCAGCCCCAGCATTTT.

This sequence joins TRBV6-2 or TRBV6-3 and TRBJ1-5, with 8 bases matching TRBD1. Unmatched junction bases numbered 1, after V lost 2 bases and J lost 1 base. This CDR3 has 15 amino acids. Germline CDR1 and CDR2: MNHEY and SVGEGT. DNA for the CDR3: TGTGCCAGCAGTTACCAGGGGGCGAGCAATCAGCCCCAGCATTTT. It yields the protein CASSYQGASNQPQHF.

This clone was seen only a few times. This chain joins TRBV4-2 and TRBJ2-1, with D possibly matching TRBD2 (5 bases). Trimming cost V 0 bases and J 7 bases, with 19 bases left between them. The CDR3 spans 17 residues. Germline V lookup: CDR1 LGHNA, CDR2 YNFKEQ. For the CDR3, the DNA is TGTGCCAGCAGCCAAGATATAGAACTAGAGATCGTTAATGAGCAGTTCTTC. Its translation is CASSQDIELEIVNEQFF.

The rearrangement links TRBV6-2 or TRBV6-3 to TRBJ2-1; D gene unclear. This CDR3 has 16 amino acids. The V gene's germline CDR1 is MNHEY and CDR2 SVGEGT. Trimming pared 5 bases from V and 0 bases from J, leaving 14 bases between. CDR3 nucleotide sequence: TGTGCCAGCAGTCTATCTGGGTTGAGCTCCTACAATGAGCAGTTCTTC. Its translation is CASSLSGLSSYNEQFF.

This clone appeared a few times. The rearrangement joins TRBV6-4 to TRBJ2-2, with D perhaps TRBD1 or TRBD2 (5 bases each). The CDR3 consists of 14 residues. The V and J ends lost 6 bases and 2 bases respectively, with 10 bases between them. Germline assignment: CDR1 MRHNA and CDR2 SNTAGT. The CDR3 DNA reads as TGTGCCAGCAGAACGGGGCCAAACACCGGGGAGCTGTTTTTT. It specifies CASRTGPNTGELFF.

The V gene is TRBV3-1 (or the pseudogene TRBV3-2), the J gene TRBJ1-6; TRBD1 aligns across 9 bases. The germline CDR1 and CDR2 sequences are LGHDT and YNNKEL (reference sequence). J gave up 10 bases and V 3 bases, and 4 bases lay outside the gene matches. The CDR3 spans 14 residues. The CDR3 region has the DNA TGTGCCAGCAGCCAGGGGACAGGGAGGTCACCCCTCCACTTT. It encodes CASSQGTGRSPLHF.

The CDR3 sequence is CASSVGGAGGLNTEAFF. For the CDR3, the DNA is TGTGCCAGCAGCGTAGGAGGGGCGGGGGGATTGAACACTGAAGCTTTCTTT. The chain is built from TRBV9 and TRBJ1-1; D is possibly TRBD1 (5 bases). Per germline, CDR1 SGDLS and CDR2 YYNGEE. Between the trimmed V and J ends, which lost 0 bases and 0 bases, there was a span of 15 bases. This CDR3 comprises 17 residues.

As to this clone: Other DNA variants within this sample encode the same CDR3. The chain is built from TRBV3-1 (or the pseudogene TRBV3-2) and TRBJ2-5, with D maybe TRBD1 (5 bases). The germline V and J ends were trimmed by 1 base and 3 bases, with 6 bases remaining between them. Per germline, CDR1 LGHDT and CDR2 YNNKEL (reference sequence). The CDR3 has 13 amino acids. The CDR3 DNA reads TGTGCCAGCAGCCAAGGCAGGGAAGAGACCCAGTACTTC. This translates into CASSQGREETQYF.

The J gene is TRBJ2-6, the V gene TRBV5-1; D remains unclear. Germline assignment: CDR1 SGHRS and CDR2 YFSETQ. V shed 4 bases and J shed 2 bases, with 7 bases lying between them. The CDR3 loop spans 14 amino acids. CDR3 DNA sequence: TGCGCCAGCAGCCCAGAAACTGGGGCCAACGTCCTGACTTTC. It codes for CASSPETGANVLTF.

Concerning this clone: Other DNA sequences in the same sample also yield this CDR3. The chain joins TRBV6-5 to TRBJ1-5, with D maybe TRBD1 (5 bases). CDR3 size: 14 residues. CDR1 and CDR2 (germline): MNHEY, SVGAGI. V lost 3 bases and J 7 bases, leaving 13 bases between the germline ends. CDR3 nucleotides: TGTGCCAGCAGTTATATCGGGGGTGGGCAGCCCCAGCATTTT. Its translation is CASSYIGGGQPQHF.